The sample holds one count of the clone carrying this TCR beta chain. This entry belongs to a study of shared clonotypes between healthy human individuals. Study-level background: The cohort comprised a couple of women and a few men. Their ages spanned 18 to 49 years.

Every subset's genomic DNA went evenly onto several immunoSEQ plates. Some clones are missing from TCRdb's copy, which holds only in-frame ones; the method was immunoSEQ multiplex PCR. The table has about 1.4 million clones, over 95% seen once. Germline V CDR1 and CDR2: MGHDK, SYGVNS. V was shortened by 2 bases and J by 3 bases, with 11 bases between the two germline ends. The CDR3 has 14 amino acids. The TCR sequence derives from a man in his thirties or forties in good health. The sequenced material came from naive CD4+ T cells sorted from blood. The subset here: CD45RA+ positively selected. The chain is built from TRBV25-1 and TRBJ2-7; possibly TRBD1 for D (6 bases). CDR3 DNA sequence: TGTGCCAGCAGTGAAGGGGGCAGTCTCTACGAGCAGTACTTC. Protein: CASSEGGSLYEQYF.